This T cell receptor (beta chain) was profiled in a study of neoadjuvant anti-PD-1 for oral cavity cancer. Deletions cut 5 bases from V and 1 base from J, with 17 bases between. CDR1 is SGHAT, CDR2 FQDESV, per germline (reference sequence). The CDR3 totals 16 residues. Only in-frame clones appear in the TCRdb table, and some are missing; sequencing was by immunoSEQ multiplex PCR. The sample lists about 14,000 clones, around 57% occurring once. The rearrangement joins TRBV11-1 to TRBJ2-5, with D perhaps matching TRBD1 or TRBD2 (5 bases each). The starting material was PBMCs, obtained before nivolumab (anti-PD-1) treatment. The TCR comes from a person between 40 and 79 years old with oral cavity squamous cell carcinoma. CDR3 in amino acids: CASSPEGTGPQETQYF. The CDR3 region has the DNA TGTGCCAGCAGCCCAGAGGGTACGGGACCCCAAGAGACCCAGTACTTC.